This T cell receptor beta chain originates from a study of CD8+ T cells in alopecia areata. For the study at large: Oral tofacitinib, 5 to 10 mg twice daily, was given in an open-label trial.

RNA extraction was followed by reverse transcription into cDNA, which acted as the sequencing template. Sequencing was performed with immunoSEQ multiplex PCR; in TCRdb, only in-frame clones are kept and a portion is missing. The sample carries 90,000 to 100,000 clones, 35% to 50% recorded once. Whole-study findings and limits: Higher clonality and more expanded CD8+ clones appeared in lesional than normal scalp.

Of note for this clone: Its antigen is undetermined.

The CDR3 runs 11 residues. The germline V gene has CDR1 MNHEY and CDR2 SVGAGI. V was trimmed by 6 bases and J by 4 bases, leaving 6 bases between them. This receptor was obtained from a human donor with alopecia areata. The sequenced material came from CD4+ T cells sorted from blood. V usage is TRBV6-5 and J usage is TRBJ1-2; D is undetermined. The CDR3 here is CASRDPYGYTF. CDR3 coding DNA: TGTGCCAGCAGGGATCCCTATGGCTACACCTTC.